This T cell receptor beta chain was observed in a study of Ad26.COV2.S vaccination and SARS-CoV-2 variants. Regarding the study as a whole: Considerable breadth of spike-specific CD8+ and CD4+ T cell responses has reportedly been documented following vaccination.

TCRdb's table, derived via immunoSEQ multiplex PCR, lists solely in-frame clones and lacks some. The sample yields about 250,000 clones, roughly 89% seen once. The CDR3 contains 13 residues. Trimming removed 4 bases at V and 6 bases at J, with 10 bases between. Per germline, CDR1 MNHEY and CDR2 SVGAGI. Treatment: roughly 18 received Ad26.COV2.S at low or high dose, single or two shots; roughly five received placebo; per-sample allocation not given. Samples analyzed were those drawn on day 63 after the first vaccine or placebo injection. With regard to this clone: Its antigen is not identified.

This receptor was identified in a person between 18 and 59 years old who received the Ad26.COV2.S COVID-19 vaccine or a placebo. The rearrangement joins TRBV6-5 to TRBJ1-5; no clear D. The sequenced sample was peripheral blood, obtained in a trial of Ad26.COV2.S vaccine versus placebo. Here the CDR3 reads CASSSILAQPQHF. CDR3 nucleotides: TGTGCCAGCAGTTCTATACTGGCTCAGCCCCAGCATTTT.